Listed below are T cell receptor beta chains from one sample, sequenced in a study of T cell repertoires in cytomegalovirus infection. TCRdb re-called the reads with MiXCR, one entry per CDR3 protein. The data contain 230,000 or so distinct CDR3 sequences, around 40% of them singletons. The antigens for these receptors are not known. The specimen was CD8+ T cells from cultured PBMCs, collected from culture after CMV antigen stimulation. The origin of the receptors is a human donor in good health (CMV status not recorded). Some clones in this sample may be carry-over from other donors' samples. Both conserved end residues are part of each CDR3. Each record gives: clone size, J gene, V gene, D gene, CDR3 protein, CDR3 DNA. The D gene is left open where the match is weak. Rows may omit the clone size; those that give it use once, few, many or a size class.

few | TRBJ2-1 | TRBV27 | - | CASSPSFDEQFF | TGTGCCAGCAGTCCCTCTTTCGATGAGCAGTTCTTC
many | TRBJ2-7 | TRBV7-2 | TRBD1 | CASSLVPTGSYEQYF | TGTGCCAGCAGCTTAGTCCCGACAGGGAGCTACGAGCAGTACTTC
many | TRBJ1-5 | TRBV28 | - | CASGRQPQHF | TGTGCCAGCGGCAGACAGCCCCAGCATTTT
few | TRBJ1-3 | TRBV9 | TRBD1 | CASSVGTDGNTIYF | TGTGCCAGCAGCGTCGGGACAGATGGAAACACCATATATTTT
- | TRBJ2-1 | TRBV6-5 | - | CASSKDSYNEQFF | TGTGCCAGCAGCAAGGACAGTTACAATGAGCAGTTCTTC
- | TRBJ1-5 | TRBV27 | - | CASSPNPRVRPQHF | TGTGCCAGCAGTCCTAACCCCCGCGTAAGGCCCCAGCATTTT
- | TRBJ2-7 | TRBV5-4 | - | CASSWGTGTDGEQYF | TGTGCCAGCAGCTGGGGGACCGGCACGGATGGGGAGCAGTACTTC
- | TRBJ2-2 | TRBV27 | - | CASSFGTPGYRGTGELFF | TGTGCCAGCAGTTTCGGCACCCCAGGGTATCGCGGGACCGGGGAGCTGTTTTTT
- | TRBJ2-1 | TRBV27 | TRBD1 | CASSLSLRDSVLNGQFF | TGTGCCAGCAGTTTATCATTAAGGGACAGTGTCTTGAATGGGCAGTTCTTC
- | TRBJ2-3 | TRBV7-6 | TRBD1 | CASSTTTGEMGDTQYF | TGTGCCAGCAGCACAACGACAGGGGAAATGGGGGATACGCAGTATTTT
few | TRBJ1-1 | TRBV2 | TRBD1 | CASRPRRDSEKGAFF | TGTGCCAGCAGGCCCCGGAGGGACAGCGAGAAGGGAGCTTTCTTT
- | TRBJ2-1 | TRBV6-1 | - | CASSERGAGNEQFF | TGTGCCAGCAGTGAGCGAGGAGCGGGCAATGAGCAGTTCTTC
- | TRBJ2-3 | TRBV7-6 | - | CASSLAGGGPTDTQYF | TGTGCCAGCAGCTTAGCGGGGGGCGGGCCCACAGATACGCAGTATTTT
- | TRBJ2-2 | TRBV4-1 | - | CASSQDHHGVTGELFF | TGCGCCAGCAGCCAAGACCACCACGGGGTCACCGGGGAGCTGTTTTTT
- | TRBJ1-2 | TRBV27 | - | CASSATGSGYTF | TGTGCCAGCAGTGCCACAGGGTCTGGCTACACCTTC
- | TRBJ2-2 | TRBV24-1 | - | CATSGAGNTGELFF | TGTGCCACCAGTGGGGCAGGGAACACCGGGGAGCTGTTTTTT
few | TRBJ2-3 | TRBV28 | - | CASRGVTSPDTQYF | TGTGCCAGCAGGGGAGTAACTAGCCCAGATACGCAGTATTTT
few | TRBJ2-5 | TRBV7-2 | - | CASSQTMYQETQYF | TGTGCCAGCAGCCAAACTATGTACCAAGAGACCCAGTACTTC
- | TRBJ2-5 | TRBV2 | - | CASSGPGQETQYF | TGTGCCAGCAGTGGCCCCGGACAAGAGACCCAGTACTTC
many | TRBJ2-2 | TRBV7-2 | - | CASSLIRRTANTGELFF | TGTGCCAGCAGCTTAATTCGGCGCACAGCGAACACCGGGGAGCTGTTTTTT
few | TRBJ1-2 | TRBV7-6 | TRBD1 | CASSLYLRTGGNYGYTF | TGTGCCAGCAGCTTATATCTACGGACAGGGGGCAACTATGGCTACACCTTC
- | TRBJ2-7 | TRBV27 | TRBD2 | CASSTGVAGFYEQYF | TGTGCCAGCAGTACTGGGGTAGCGGGATTCTACGAGCAGTACTTC
few | TRBJ1-4 | TRBV12-3/TRBV12-4 | - | CASGTATNEKLFF | TGTGCCAGCGGCACGGCAACTAATGAAAAACTGTTTTTT
- | TRBJ1-5 | TRBV11-2 | TRBD1 | CASSLRQGRDQPQHF | TGTGCCAGCAGCTTACGACAGGGTAGGGATCAGCCCCAGCATTTT
- | TRBJ2-2 | TRBV10-3 | - | CAISESGGDIPNSGTANTGELFF | TGTGCCATCAGTGAGTCGGGGGGAGACATCCCCAATAGCGGGACAGCGAACACCGGGGAGCTGTTTTTT
- | TRBJ1-5 | TRBV12-3/TRBV12-4 | - | CASTGGEWNQPQHF | TGTGCCAGCACCGGGGGGGAATGGAATCAGCCCCAGCATTTT
- | TRBJ1-5 | TRBV20-1 | TRBD1 | CSARTGGGQPQHF | TGCAGTGCTAGGACAGGGGGCGGTCAGCCCCAGCATTTT
- | TRBJ1-4 | TRBV7-4 | - | CASSLGPGNEKLFF | TGTGCCAGCAGCTTAGGACCTGGTAATGAAAAACTGTTTTTT
few | TRBJ2-7 | TRBV7-9 | TRBD1 | CASSLGDSYYEQYF | TGTGCCAGCAGCTTAGGGGACAGTTACTACGAGCAGTACTTC
- | TRBJ2-7 | TRBV6-5 | TRBD1 | CASSYGQGVYEQYF | TGTGCCAGCAGCTACGGACAGGGGGTATACGAGCAGTACTTC
few | TRBJ2-2 | TRBV27 | - | CASSTTGELFF | TGTGCCAGCAGTACGACCGGGGAGCTGTTTTTT
- | TRBJ1-2 | TRBV10-3 | TRBD1 | CAVTAGTGLYGYTF | TGTGCCGTCACAGCCGGGACAGGGCTTTATGGCTACACCTTC
- | TRBJ2-4 | TRBV20-1 | TRBD1 | CSARAPGGAKNIQYF | TGCAGTGCTAGGGCCCCAGGGGGAGCCAAAAACATTCAGTACTTC
- | TRBJ2-7 | TRBV30 | - | CAWSIFLGDITYEQYF | TGTGCCTGGAGTATATTTTTGGGGGACATAACCTACGAGCAGTACTTC
few | TRBJ2-1 | TRBV10-3 | TRBD1 | CAIRGQESYNEQFF | TGTGCCATCAGGGGACAGGAATCCTACAATGAGCAGTTCTTC
few | TRBJ2-1 | TRBV7-6 | - | CASSLALGNEQFF | TGTGCCAGCAGCTTAGCCTTGGGCAATGAGCAGTTCTTC
few | TRBJ1-1 | TRBV12-3/TRBV12-4 | - | CASIWGTHTEAFF | TGTGCCAGCATCTGGGGGACACACACTGAAGCTTTCTTT
- | TRBJ1-5 | TRBV4-2 | TRBD1 | CASSLQGGISNQPQHF | TGTGCCAGCAGCCTCCAGGGGGGGATTAGCAATCAGCCCCAGCATTTT
once | TRBJ2-1 | TRBV2 | - | CAPGSSYNEQFF | TGTGCCCCAGGGAGCTCCTACAATGAGCAGTTCTTC